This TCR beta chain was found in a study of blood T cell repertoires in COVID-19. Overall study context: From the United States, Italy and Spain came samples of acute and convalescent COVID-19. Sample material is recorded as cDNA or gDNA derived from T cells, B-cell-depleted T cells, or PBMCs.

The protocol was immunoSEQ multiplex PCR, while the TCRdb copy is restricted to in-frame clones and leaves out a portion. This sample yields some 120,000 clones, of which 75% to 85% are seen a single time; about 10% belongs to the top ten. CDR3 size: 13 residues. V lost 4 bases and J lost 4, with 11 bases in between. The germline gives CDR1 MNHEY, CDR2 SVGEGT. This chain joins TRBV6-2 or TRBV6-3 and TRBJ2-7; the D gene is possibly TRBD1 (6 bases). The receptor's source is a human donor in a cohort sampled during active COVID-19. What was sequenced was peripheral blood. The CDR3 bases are TGTGCCAGCAGTTTTCAGGGGTGGTACGAGCAGTACTTC. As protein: CASSFQGWYEQYF.